This T cell receptor beta chain is drawn from a study of T cell repertoires in aging, cancer and after chemotherapy (dated 2019 in TCRdb). Turning to the overall study: Six donor age groups were covered, ranging from 30 or younger up to 70 or older, and each group contained at least three individuals. Around 10 million TCR reads were contained in the full dataset. The study profiled peripheral blood TCR beta repertoires from healthy donors and cancer patients to examine immunoaging and T cell reconstitution after chemotherapy. The cohort comprised 200 to 250 cancer patients, roughly 94 with hematological and around 130 with solid cancers, plus 95 healthy donors as a reference group. In the hematological group, paired pre- and post-chemotherapy samples were obtained from chronic lymphocytic leukemia patients treated with fludarabine- or bendamustine-based regimens. Results the study describes overall, beyond this receptor: According to the authors, the repertoire data do not allow conclusions to be drawn about immunological memory after chemotherapy. In both cancer cohorts, median generation probability rose over the chemotherapy interval, which suggests that the repertoire was reconstituted through rebound thymic output. In healthy donors, the decline in TCR diversity with age was mainly explained by loss of richness, whereas in cancer patients loss of evenness was also found to contribute. Compared with age-matched healthy donors, untreated patients with hematological or solid cancers had significantly lower TCR diversity and higher clonality in blood. Hematological cancer patients had infiltration of lymphoid organs, and this infiltration may itself impair thymic emigration or peripheral T cell expansion.

Multiplex touch-down PCR with a mixed TRB-A/B primer pool was used to amplify rearranged TRB sequences covering the V, D and J segments. Illumina adapters and sample indices were added to the amplicons in two consecutive PCR reactions performed with Phusion HS II polymerase. Amplicons were gel-purified using the NucleoSpin Gel and PCR Clean-up kit and were subsequently checked with Qubit and an Agilent 2100 Bioanalyzer. Sequencing of libraries was carried out on an Illumina MiSeq in 600-cycle, single-indexed, paired-end runs. The original pipeline was this. MiXCR versions 2.12 and 3.0.5 were used to process the TRB sequences. A clone was defined as each unique CDR3 nucleotide sequence, and only productive sequences supported by at least two reads were kept. The repertoire metrics were Shannon diversity, evenness, clonality (calculated as one minus evenness), and diversity profiles parameterized by alpha from 0 to 5. The IGoR algorithm was used to calculate generation probabilities for clones in the paired samples taken before and after chemotherapy. Using fastp trimming at Q25 and MiXCR clonotype assembly, TCRdb reanalyzed the public sequencing data and kept in-frame beta chains. CDR3 protein duplicates are merged, each entry listing the most common genes and DNA. The V and J calls were not made by the authors but by TCRdb's processing. For this sample the table gives several thousand distinct CDR3 sequences, of which approximately 28% were detected only once. Clones ranked in the top ten supply around 8% of the sample.

This clonotype is classified as medium-sized (0.01 to 0.1%). This clone's antigen is unknown. Per-base qualities were not stored, and no clone one base away is much larger. Instead of sorted cells or RNA, genomic DNA extracted from peripheral blood served as the source for amplifying TCR beta rearrangements. Material for sequencing was blood. This TCR came from a human donor with a blood cancer.

The CDR3 has the sequence CASSGGSTLSNSPLHF. Read as DNA, the sequence is TGTGCCAGTAGCGGTGGGTCAACTCTCTCGAATTCACCCCTCCACTTT. The rearranged segments are TRBV19 and TRBJ1-6; the D gene is unclear. Looking up the germline V gene (reference sequence) yields CDR1 LNHDA and CDR2 SQIVND. The CDR3 runs 16 amino acids, cysteine and phenylalanine included. CDR3 DNA is the only sequence kept; it has 48 bases, read in frame from the first base. V lost 6 bases and J lost 7 bases; the stretch between them is 19 bases long.